Listed here is a single T cell receptor (beta chain). Libraries were prepared by immunoSEQ multiplex PCR; TCRdb keeps only in-frame clonotypes and omits some of them. The data show about 54,000 clones, about 92% seen once. The sample originates from a study of CD4 T cells in relation to SARS-CoV-2 and coronaviruses. V was clipped by 5 bases and J by 1 base, with 9 bases between them. The CDR3 runs to 14 residues. Germline lookup yields CDR1 LGHDT and CDR2 YNNKEL (reference sequence). Input material: naive CD4+ T cells from PBMCs. Subset described: naive CD4+ T cells isolated by negative enrichment. The clonotype was recovered from an adult with COVID-19. This chain connects TRBV3-1 (or the pseudogene TRBV3-2) to TRBJ1-5; D might be TRBD1 (5 bases). The CDR3 DNA reads TGTGCCAGCAGCACGCGGGGGAGCAATCAGCCCCAGCATTTT. Its protein product is CASSTRGSNQPQHF.